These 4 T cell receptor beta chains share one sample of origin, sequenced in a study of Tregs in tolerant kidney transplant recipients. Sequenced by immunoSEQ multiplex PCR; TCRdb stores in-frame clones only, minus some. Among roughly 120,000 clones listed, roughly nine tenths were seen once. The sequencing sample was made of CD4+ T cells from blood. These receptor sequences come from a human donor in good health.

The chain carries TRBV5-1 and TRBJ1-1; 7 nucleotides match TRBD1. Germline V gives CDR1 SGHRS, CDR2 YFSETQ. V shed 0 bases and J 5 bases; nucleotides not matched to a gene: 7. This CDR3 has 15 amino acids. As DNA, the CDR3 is TGCGCCAGCAGCTTGGCAACAGGGGTCGGGACTGAAGCTTTCTTT. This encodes CASSLATGVGTEAFF. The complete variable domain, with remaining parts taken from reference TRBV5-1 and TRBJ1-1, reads KAGVTQTPRYLIKTRGQQVTLSCSPISGHRSVSWYQQTPGQGLQFLFEYFSETQRNKGNFPGRFSGRQFSNSRSEMNVSTLELGDSALYLCASSLATGVGTEAFFGQGTRLTVV.

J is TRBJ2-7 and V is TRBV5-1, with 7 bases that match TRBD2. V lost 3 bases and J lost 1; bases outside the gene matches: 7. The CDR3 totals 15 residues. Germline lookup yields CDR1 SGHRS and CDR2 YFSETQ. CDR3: CASSSGTSDSYEQYF. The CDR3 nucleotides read TGCGCCAGCAGCTCCGGAACTAGCGATTCCTACGAGCAGTACTTC.

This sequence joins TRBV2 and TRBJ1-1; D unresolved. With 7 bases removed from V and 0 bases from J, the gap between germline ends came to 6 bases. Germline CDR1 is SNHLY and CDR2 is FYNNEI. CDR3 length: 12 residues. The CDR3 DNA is TGTGCCAGCACTACAGTGAACACTGAAGCTTTCTTT. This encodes CASTTVNTEAFF.

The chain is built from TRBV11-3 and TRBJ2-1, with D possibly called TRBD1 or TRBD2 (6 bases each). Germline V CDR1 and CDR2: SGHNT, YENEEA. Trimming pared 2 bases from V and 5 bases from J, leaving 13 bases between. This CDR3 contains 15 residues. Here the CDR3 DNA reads TGTGCCAGCAGCTTACAATCCGGGGGCGACAATGAGCAGTTCTTC. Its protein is CASSLQSGGDNEQFF.